The 16 T cell receptor beta chains presented below share a single source sample, sequenced in a study of T cells expressing NK-cell markers. One entry per CDR3 protein, without DNA, is what TCRdb gives after re-calling the 5' RACE reads. The sample table includes roughly 380,000 distinct CDR3 sequences. The material sequenced was blood T cells: a sorted CD56 or NKG2C T cell subset, CD4+ or CD8+ T cells, or bulk PBMC T cells (not recorded which). The receptor source for this set is a man aged 18-75 years in good health.

The chain is built from TRBV6-5 and TRBJ1-6. This CDR3 region has 15 residues. Looked up from germline, CDR1 is MNHEY and CDR2 is SVGAGI. CDR3: CASSLGEAPNSPLHF.

The chain has TRBV6-1 and TRBJ1-6; the TCRdb call, TRBD1, lacks DNA for checking. Germline CDR1 is MNHNS and CDR2 is SASEGT. The CDR3 is 15 residues long. The CDR3 reads CASSVDRALSSPLHF.

The J gene is TRBJ2-1, the V gene TRBV3-1; the D call from TCRdb, TRBD1, cannot be confirmed without DNA. The CDR3 has 15 residues. Germline V gene data show CDR1 as LGHDT and CDR2 as YNNKEL (reference sequence). This CDR3 is CASSLSLQGLNEQFF.

The chain couples TRBV3-1 to TRBJ2-1. This CDR3 spans 15 amino acids. The germline V gene encodes CDR1 LGHDT and CDR2 YNNKEL (reference sequence). CDR3 sequence reads: CASSQFRNQYNEQFF.

The CDR3 spells CSARVAGRGGELFF. The chain carries TRBV20-1 and TRBJ2-2; as DNA is missing, the TRBD1 call by TCRdb cannot be tested. The CDR3 runs to 14 residues. CDR1 and CDR2 (germline): DFQATT, SNEGSKA (reference sequence).

V and J are TRBV12-5 and TRBJ2-3; TCRdb returns TRBD2, unconfirmable since there is no DNA. The germline V gene has CDR1 LGHNT and CDR2 FRNRAP. CDR3 length: 16 amino acids. Here the CDR3 reads CASGLGLAGPTDTQYF.

This chain links TRBV5-1 with TRBJ2-4; TCRdb's D call of TRBD1 is untestable without DNA. CDR3 length: 14 residues. The germline CDR1 and CDR2 sequences are SGHRS and YFSETQ. This chain's CDR3 is CASSSGLPRDIQYF.

The chain has TRBV5-1 and TRBJ2-1; TCRdb lists TRBD1, though no DNA is available to test this call. The CDR3 length is 14 residues. Germline-derived CDR1 and CDR2 are SGHRS and YFSETQ. The CDR3 is CASSMGQEDDEQFF.

The genes are TRBV20-1 and TRBJ2-5; TCRdb's D call, TRBD2, is unchecked because there is no DNA. Germline loops: CDR1 DFQATT, CDR2 SNEGSKA (reference sequence). The CDR3 spans 15 residues. CDR3 residues: CSASKAGGPFETQYF.

The chain combines TRBV7-2 with TRBJ1-1. There are 14 residues in the CDR3. Germline values: CDR1 SGHTA, CDR2 FQGNSA. The CDR3 protein is CASSFIGQNTEAFF.

The genes are TRBV12-3 or TRBV12-4 and TRBJ2-7; TCRdb names TRBD1, which stays unverified in the absence of DNA. CDR3 length equals 15 residues. CDR3 region: CASSSRRDWAYEQYF.

This rearrangement joins TRBV29-1 to TRBJ2-1; there is no DNA to check the TCRdb D call of TRBD2. The CDR3 contains 13 residues. Germline CDR1 reads SQVTM; CDR2 reads ANQGSEA. The CDR3: CSVRGPPNNEQFF.

J is TRBJ2-2 and V is TRBV6-1; TCRdb's D gene call, TRBD1, goes unchecked for lack of DNA. This CDR3 has 14 amino acids. CDR1 is MNHNS and CDR2 is SASEGT in the germline V gene. CDR3 sequence reads: CASSPTAGAGELFF.

CDR3: CASSLTDGANVLTF. The chain uses TRBV5-6 and TRBJ2-6. CDR3 length equals 14 residues. The V gene's germline CDR1 is SGHDT and CDR2 YYEEEE.

The chain has TRBV6-1 and TRBJ2-1; TCRdb lists TRBD1, though no DNA is available to test this call. The V gene's germline CDR1 is MNHNS and CDR2 SASEGT. This CDR3 spans 15 amino acids. The CDR3 reads CASSGWWGPGNEQFF.

This sequence joins TRBV12-3 or TRBV12-4 and TRBJ1-3; no DNA is available, so the TRBD1 call from TCRdb remains unchecked. This CDR3 spans 16 amino acids. The CDR3 sequence: CASSPRGVSSGNTIYF.